The TCR beta chain under discussion was sequenced for a study of OX40 agonist ivuxolimab in advanced cancers. The CDR3 sequence is 13 residues long. V gave up 5 bases and J gave up 3 bases, with 10 bases separating them. Germline assignment: CDR1 SGHNT and CDR2 YENEEA. Libraries were prepared by immunoSEQ multiplex PCR; TCRdb keeps only in-frame clonotypes and omits some of them. The sample has about 28,000 clones, more than 65% seen once; the top ten hold 11%. At baseline, cycle 4 day 1, and cycle 7 day 1, blood was sampled. Sequencing used CD4+ or CD8+ T cells sorted from blood, obtained in a trial of the OX40 agonist ivuxolimab. The sequence came from an adult with an advanced solid tumor such as melanoma, head and neck, liver or kidney cancer. This chain joins TRBV11-3 and TRBJ1-2; the D is unclear. In DNA form, the CDR3 reads TGTGCCAGCAGCGGAGGGTACTACTATGGCTACACCTTC. It codes for CASSGGYYYGYTF. The whole variable domain, remainder taken from reference TRBV11-3 and TRBJ1-2, is EAGVVQSPRYKIIEKKQPVAFWCNPISGHNTLYWYLQNLGQGPELLIRYENEEAVDDSQLPKDRFSAERLKGVDSTLKIQPAELGDSAVYLCASSGGYYYGYTFGSGTRLTVV.